This TCR beta chain was recorded in a study of T cells in Graves' hyperthyroidism and ophthalmopathy. Overall study: Peripheral blood was secured at the point of initial diagnosis, before any treatment. Regarding the study as a whole: Blood also showed most of the thyroid clonotypes that were expanded above 0.001. Stable hyperthyroidism and ophthalmopathy were separated using 13 V-J signatures.

From RNA transcripts, TCR beta CDR3 regions were amplified. HTBI primers were employed in a first-round RT-PCR of the TCR CDR3. TCRdb processed the multiplex PCR reads anew with MiXCR; each CDR3 protein has one entry. The data contain about 52,000 distinct CDR3 sequences, 48% of them seen just once; the ten biggest clones take up roughly 10%. Germline CDR1 and CDR2: DFQATT and SNEGSKA (reference sequence). The CDR3 extends over 16 amino acids. V lost 0 bases and J 2 bases, leaving 14 bases between the germline ends. Diagnoses used clinical symptoms, serum thyroxine and TRAb, thyroid ultrasound and orbital computed tomography. This clonotype has at least ten counts. What it binds is not known.

This chain links TRBV20-1 with TRBJ1-5; D possibly corresponds to TRBD1 (5 bases). This TCR was sampled from a woman in her 50s with Graves' ophthalmopathy. Material: blood. CDR3 amino acids: CSARDGRDYGNQPQHF. For the CDR3, the DNA is TGCAGTGCTAGAGATGGCAGGGATTATGGCAATCAGCCCCAGCATTTT.